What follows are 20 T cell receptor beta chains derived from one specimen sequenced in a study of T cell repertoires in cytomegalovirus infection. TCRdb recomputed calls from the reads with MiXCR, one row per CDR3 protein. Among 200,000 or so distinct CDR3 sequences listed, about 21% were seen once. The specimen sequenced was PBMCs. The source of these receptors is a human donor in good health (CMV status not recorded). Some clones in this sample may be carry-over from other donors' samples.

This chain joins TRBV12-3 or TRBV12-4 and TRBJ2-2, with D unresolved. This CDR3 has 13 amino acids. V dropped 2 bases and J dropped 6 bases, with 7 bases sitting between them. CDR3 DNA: TGTGCCAGCAGTTTACCCCGGGCCGGGGAGCTGTTTTTT. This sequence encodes CASSLPRAGELFF.

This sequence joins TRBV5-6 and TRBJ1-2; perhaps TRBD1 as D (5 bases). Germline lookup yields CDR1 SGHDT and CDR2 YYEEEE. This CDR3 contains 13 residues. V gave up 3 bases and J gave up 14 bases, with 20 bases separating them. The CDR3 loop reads CASSSRDGAVETF. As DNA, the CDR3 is TGTGCCAGCAGCTCCCGGGACGGAGCCGTGGAAACCTTC.

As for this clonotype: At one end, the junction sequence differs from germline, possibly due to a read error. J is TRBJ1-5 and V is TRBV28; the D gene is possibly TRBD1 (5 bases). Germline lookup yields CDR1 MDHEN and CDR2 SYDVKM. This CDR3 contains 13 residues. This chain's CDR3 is CASGWGSNQPQRF. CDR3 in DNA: TGTGCCAGCGGGTGGGGCAGCAATCAGCCCCAGCGTTTT.

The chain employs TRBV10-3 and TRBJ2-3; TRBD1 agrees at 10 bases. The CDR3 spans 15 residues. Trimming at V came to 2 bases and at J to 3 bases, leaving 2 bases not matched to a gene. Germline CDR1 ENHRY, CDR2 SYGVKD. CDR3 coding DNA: TGTGCCATCAGTGAGCGGGACAGGGGAACAGATACGCAGTATTTT. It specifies CAISERDRGTDTQYF.

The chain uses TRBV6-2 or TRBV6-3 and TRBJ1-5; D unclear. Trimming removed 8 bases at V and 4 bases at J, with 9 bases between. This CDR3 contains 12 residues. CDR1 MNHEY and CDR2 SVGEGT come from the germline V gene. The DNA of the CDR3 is TGTGCCAGCGCGGTGGGTAATCAGCCCCAGCATTTT. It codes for CASAVGNQPQHF.

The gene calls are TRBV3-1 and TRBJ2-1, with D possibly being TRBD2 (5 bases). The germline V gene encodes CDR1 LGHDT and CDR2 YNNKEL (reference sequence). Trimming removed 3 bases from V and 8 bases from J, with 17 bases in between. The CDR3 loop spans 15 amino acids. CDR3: CASSQSRARLDEQFF. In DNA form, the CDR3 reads TGTGCCAGCAGCCAGTCGAGGGCGCGGCTCGATGAGCAGTTCTTC.

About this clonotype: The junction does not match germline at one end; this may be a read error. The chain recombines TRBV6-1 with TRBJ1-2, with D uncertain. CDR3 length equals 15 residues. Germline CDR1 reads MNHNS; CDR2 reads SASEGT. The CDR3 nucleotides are TGTGCCAACAGTGATTTTAGAACCGATAACTATGACTACACCTTC. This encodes CANSDFRTDNYDYTF.

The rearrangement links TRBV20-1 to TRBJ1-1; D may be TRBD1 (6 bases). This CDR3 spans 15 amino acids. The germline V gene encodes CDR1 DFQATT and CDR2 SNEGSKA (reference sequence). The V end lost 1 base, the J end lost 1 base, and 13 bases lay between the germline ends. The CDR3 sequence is CSARALGQKNTEAFF. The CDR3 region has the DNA TGCAGTGCTAGAGCCCTCGGACAGAAGAACACTGAAGCTTTCTTT.

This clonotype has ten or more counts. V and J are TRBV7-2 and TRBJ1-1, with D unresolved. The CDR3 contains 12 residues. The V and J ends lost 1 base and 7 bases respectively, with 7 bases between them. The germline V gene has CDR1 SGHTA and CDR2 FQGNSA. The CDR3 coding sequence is TGTGCCAGCAGCTTAGGAAGGAATGAAGCTTTCTTT. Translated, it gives CASSLGRNEAFF.

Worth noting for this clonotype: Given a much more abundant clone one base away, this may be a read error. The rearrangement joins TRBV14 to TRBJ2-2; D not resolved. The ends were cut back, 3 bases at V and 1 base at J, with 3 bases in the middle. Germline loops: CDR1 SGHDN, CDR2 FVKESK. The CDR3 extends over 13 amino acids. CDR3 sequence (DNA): TGTGCCAGCAGCCAGAGGAACACCGGGGAGCTGTTTTTT. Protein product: CASSQRNTGELFF.

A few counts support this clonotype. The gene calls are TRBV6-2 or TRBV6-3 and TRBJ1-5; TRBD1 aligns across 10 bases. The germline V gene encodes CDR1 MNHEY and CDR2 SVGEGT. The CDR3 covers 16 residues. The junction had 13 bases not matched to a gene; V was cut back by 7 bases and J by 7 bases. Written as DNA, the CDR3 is TGTGCCAGCAACCCTACCGGGACAGGGGTTTACCAGCCCCAGCATTTT. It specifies CASNPTGTGVYQPQHF.

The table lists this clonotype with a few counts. CDR3 sequence: CASSGQGAETQYF. CDR3 nucleotides: TGTGCCAGTTCGGGACAGGGGGCTGAGACCCAGTACTTC. The V and J genes are TRBV7-6 and TRBJ2-5; TRBD1 aligns across 12 bases. The CDR3 runs 13 residues. The ends lost 9 bases at V and 5 bases at J; junction bases unmatched: 4. From germline, CDR1 is SGHVS and CDR2 FNYEAQ.

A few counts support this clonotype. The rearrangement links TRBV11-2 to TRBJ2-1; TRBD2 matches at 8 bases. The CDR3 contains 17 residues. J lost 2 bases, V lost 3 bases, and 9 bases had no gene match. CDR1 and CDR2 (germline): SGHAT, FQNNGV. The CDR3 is CASSFQLAAITYNEQFF. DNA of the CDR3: TGTGCCAGCAGCTTTCAACTAGCGGCGATCACCTACAATGAGCAGTTCTTC.

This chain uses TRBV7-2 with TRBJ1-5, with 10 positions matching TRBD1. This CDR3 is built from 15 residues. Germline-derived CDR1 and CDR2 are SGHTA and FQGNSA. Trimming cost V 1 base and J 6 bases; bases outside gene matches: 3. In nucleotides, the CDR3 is TGTGCCAGCAGCTTAGGACAGGGGGCGTTTCAGCCCCAGCATTTT. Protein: CASSLGQGAFQPQHF. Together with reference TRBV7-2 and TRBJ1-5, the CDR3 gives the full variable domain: GAGVSQSPSNKVTEKGKDVELRCDPISGHTALYWYRQSLGQGLEFLIYFQGNSAPDKSGLPSDRFSAERTGGSVSTLTIQRTQQEDSAVYLCASSLGQGAFQPQHFGDGTRLSIL.

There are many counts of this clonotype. CDR3 DNA: TGTGCCAGCAGCTCGCCGGGACAGGGCATCACAGATACGCAGTATTTT. Translating gives CASSSPGQGITDTQYF. The J gene is TRBJ2-3, the V gene TRBV7-2, with TRBD1 identical over 9 bases. Per germline, CDR1 SGHTA and CDR2 FQGNSA. There are 16 residues in the CDR3. J lost 2 bases, V lost 4 bases, and 7 bases had no gene match.

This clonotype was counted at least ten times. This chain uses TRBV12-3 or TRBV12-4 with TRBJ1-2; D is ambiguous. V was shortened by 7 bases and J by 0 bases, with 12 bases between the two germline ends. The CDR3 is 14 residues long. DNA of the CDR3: TGTGCCAGCAAATTGGGTCCCGCTAACTATGGCTACACCTTC. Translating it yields CASKLGPANYGYTF.

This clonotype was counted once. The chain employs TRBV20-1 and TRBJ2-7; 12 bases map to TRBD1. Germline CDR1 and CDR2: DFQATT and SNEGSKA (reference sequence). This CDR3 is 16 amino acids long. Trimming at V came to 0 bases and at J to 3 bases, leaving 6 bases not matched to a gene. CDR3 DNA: TGCAGTGCTAGAGATATGGGACAGGGGGCCTACTACGAGCAGTACTTC. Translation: CSARDMGQGAYYEQYF.

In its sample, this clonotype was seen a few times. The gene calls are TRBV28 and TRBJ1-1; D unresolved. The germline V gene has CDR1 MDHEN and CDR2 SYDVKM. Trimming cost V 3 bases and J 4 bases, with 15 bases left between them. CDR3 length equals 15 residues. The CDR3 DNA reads TGTGCCAGCAGTTTGGGGAGCATAGGGAGCACTGAAGCTTTCTTT. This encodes CASSLGSIGSTEAFF. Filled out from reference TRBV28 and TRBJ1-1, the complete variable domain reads DVKVTQSSRYLVKRTGEKVFLECVQDMDHENMFWYRQDPGLGLRLIYFSYDVKMKEKGDIPEGYSVSREKKERFSLILESASTNQTSMYLCASSLGSIGSTEAFFGQGTRLTVV.

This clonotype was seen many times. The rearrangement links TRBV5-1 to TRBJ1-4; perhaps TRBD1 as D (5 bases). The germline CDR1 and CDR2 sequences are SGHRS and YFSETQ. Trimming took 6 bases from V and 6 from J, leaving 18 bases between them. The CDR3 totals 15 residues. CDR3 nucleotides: TGCGCCAGCACCATGGCCGGCAGGGTTCATGAAAAACTGTTTTTT. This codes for CASTMAGRVHEKLFF.

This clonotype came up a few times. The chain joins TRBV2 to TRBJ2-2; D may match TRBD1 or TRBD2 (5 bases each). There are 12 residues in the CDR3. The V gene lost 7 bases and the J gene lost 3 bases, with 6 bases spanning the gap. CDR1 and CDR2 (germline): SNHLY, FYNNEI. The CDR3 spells CASMGDTGELFF. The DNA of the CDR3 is TGTGCCAGCATGGGGGACACCGGGGAGCTGTTTTTT.